The clone carrying this T cell receptor beta chain was seen only a few times. No antigen is known for it. MiXCR, run by TCRdb on the reads, gives a single entry per CDR3 protein. Counted here are fewer than 550,000 distinct CDR3 sequences, about 15% occurring once; the ten biggest clones make up 24%. V was clipped by 4 bases and J by 0 bases, with 7 bases between them. The CDR3 length is 13 residues. CDR1 is SEHNR, CDR2 FQNEAQ, per germline (reference sequence). These data originate in a study of T cell repertoires in cytomegalovirus infection. Study background: Based on public TCR beta signatures, there were indications of CMV infection and of a matching HLA type.

Study outcomes and limitations: Cumulative public TCR beta family frequency identified CMV carriers with the relevant HLA. Ex vivo responses were dominated by HLA-C-restricted CMV-specific TCR beta clonotypes.

Sequencing was performed on CD8+ T cells from PBMCs. The rearrangement uses TRBV7-9 and TRBJ2-7, with D unresolved. This TCR was recovered from a human donor in good health (CMV status not recorded). Some clones in this sample may be carry-over from other donors' samples. The CDR3 region is CASSSSVSYEQYF. CDR3 nucleotides: TGTGCCAGCAGCTCCTCCGTCTCCTACGAGCAGTACTTC.